This T cell receptor beta chain was found in a study of control samples from healthy donors and cancer patients. The CDR3 runs to 14 residues. The trim removed 6 bases at V and 4 bases at J, leaving 8 bases unmatched. Germline values: CDR1 WSHSY, CDR2 SAAADI. This clone was seen only once. Measured with immunoSEQ multiplex PCR; TCRdb has only the in-frame clones, and not every one. The repertoire holds some 150,000 clones, with around 90% as singletons. The V gene is TRBV10-2, the J gene TRBJ1-1; TRBD1 aligns across 7 bases. The TCR sequence derives from a man aged 18 to 30 in good health. Source material: blood. The CDR3 protein is CASRDSGTATEAFF. CDR3 nucleotides: TGCGCCAGCAGAGATTCCGGGACAGCCACTGAAGCTTTCTTT.